These 24 T cell receptor beta chains were sequenced from one sample in a study of cytomegalovirus exposure and HLA in healthy donors. Primers for the PCR totalled 60 Vbeta and 13 Jbeta. Clones were read by immunoSEQ multiplex PCR, and TCRdb kept only the in-frame ones, dropping some. In total, the table holds 120,000 to 150,000 clones. The sample consisted of PBMCs. All receptors come from a woman aged 18-29 years in good health and CMV-seronegative.

The V call is TRBV2, the J call TRBJ2-1, with 14 nucleotides matching TRBD2. Germline CDR1 and CDR2: SNHLY and FYNNEI. V was pared by 6 bases and J by 8 bases, with 12 bases of the junction left unmatched. The CDR3 is 17 amino acids. Written as DNA, the CDR3 is TGTGCCAGCAGGTACAAAGGGACTAGCGGGAGCTTATATGAGCAGTTCTTC. Translating it yields CASRYKGTSGSLYEQFF.

J is TRBJ1-1 and V is TRBV6-6, with 8 bases lining up with TRBD1. Trimming cost V 2 bases and J 4 bases; bases outside gene matches: 3. This CDR3 is built from 14 residues. CDR1 is MNHNY and CDR2 is SVGAGI in the germline V gene (reference sequence). This CDR3 is CASSYSTGGTEAFF. Written as DNA, the CDR3 is TGTGCCAGCAGTTACAGTACAGGGGGCACTGAAGCTTTCTTT.

The J gene is TRBJ1-2, the V gene TRBV30, with D hard to call. The CDR3 contains 11 residues. V lost 4 bases and J lost 8, with 11 bases in between. Germline CDR1 and CDR2: GTSNPN and SVGIG (reference sequence). CDR3 sequence: CAWTNGGGYTF. The CDR3 region has the DNA TGTGCCTGGACTAACGGCGGCGGCTACACCTTC.

V usage is TRBV5-1 and J usage is TRBJ2-5; 9 nucleotides agree with TRBD1. Germline trimming cut 7 bases from V and 4 bases from J; bases unmatched to any gene: 8. CDR1 and CDR2 from the germline V gene are SGHRS and YFSETQ. The CDR3 totals 14 residues. CDR3 sequence (DNA): TGCGCCAGCCTCGACACAGGGGGCACAGAGACCCAGTACTTC. Translating it yields CASLDTGGTETQYF. The whole variable domain, filled in from reference TRBV5-1 and TRBJ2-5, reads KAGVTQTPRYLIKTRGQQVTLSCSPISGHRSVSWYQQTPGQGLQFLFEYFSETQRNKGNFPGRFSGRQFSNSRSEMNVSTLELGDSALYLCASLDTGGTETQYFGPGTRLLVL.

The J gene is TRBJ1-1, the V gene TRBV7-9, with 9 bases matching TRBD1. Germline V gene lookup returns CDR1 SEHNR and CDR2 FQNEAQ (reference sequence). The V gene end was trimmed by 4 bases and the J gene end by 0 bases; junction bases not matched to a gene: 6. CDR3 size: 16 residues. CDR3 region: CASSSTGGPMNTEAFF. As DNA, the CDR3 is TGTGCCAGCAGCTCGACAGGGGGTCCCATGAACACTGAAGCTTTCTTT.

This chain links TRBV19 with TRBJ2-6, with 8 bases aligning to TRBD1. Germline V gene sequence: CDR1 LNHDA, CDR2 SQIVND (reference sequence). Trimming took 5 bases from V and 0 from J; bases not matched to a gene: 6. The length of the CDR3 is 17 residues. The CDR3 protein is CASSATGGYSGANVLTF. The CDR3 DNA reads as TGTGCCAGTAGTGCAACAGGGGGGTACTCTGGGGCCAACGTCCTGACTTTC.

The chain has TRBV4-1 and TRBJ2-1, with TRBD1 matching over 10 bases. Germline V lookup: CDR1 MGHRA, CDR2 YSYEKL. The CDR3 covers 14 residues. The ends lost 0 bases at V and 13 bases at J; junction bases unmatched: 6. CDR3 in amino acids: CASSQDWDRGRQFF. The CDR3 DNA reads as TGCGCCAGCAGCCAAGACTGGGACAGGGGCCGTCAGTTCTTC.

The chain uses TRBV6-5 and TRBJ1-3; 7 nucleotides align to TRBD1. The CDR3 length is 15 residues. CDR1 is MNHEY, CDR2 SVGAGI, per germline. V was pared by 2 bases and J by 2 bases, with 3 bases of the junction left unmatched. The DNA of the CDR3 is TGTGCCAGCAGTTACGACAGGGTAGCTGGAAACACCATATATTTT. Protein: CASSYDRVAGNTIYF.

The chain employs TRBV7-2 and TRBJ2-3, with 8 nucleotides matching TRBD1. V gave up 5 bases and J gave up 7 bases; unmatched junction bases: 8. Per the germline V gene, CDR1 is SGHTA and CDR2 is FQGNSA. There are 14 residues in the CDR3. The CDR3 DNA reads TGTGCCAGCAGCGGACCCAGGACAGGGCATACGCAGTATTTT. Residues: CASSGPRTGHTQYF.

The chain couples TRBV7-2 to TRBJ2-7; no clear D. V was shortened by 2 bases and J by 2 bases, with 13 bases between the two germline ends. The CDR3 covers 15 residues. Germline CDR1 and CDR2: SGHTA and FQGNSA. In nucleotides, the CDR3 is TGTGCCAGCAGCTTAAAGGTAAGCGTACCCTACGAGCAGTACGTC. It specifies CASSLKVSVPYEQYV.

The chain couples TRBV19 to TRBJ2-1; TRBD2 aligns across 7 bases. Germline-derived CDR1 and CDR2 are LNHDA and SQIVND (reference sequence). V was pared by 5 bases and J by 2 bases, with 12 bases of the junction left unmatched. CDR3 length: 17 residues. CDR3 in amino acids: CASSARGSGGPYNEQFF. In DNA form, the CDR3 reads TGTGCCAGTAGTGCGCGGGGGTCTGGCGGCCCCTACAATGAGCAGTTCTTC.

The rearrangement joins TRBV30 to TRBJ2-5, with TRBD1 identical over 7 bases. The J call may be mistaken, given a closer DNA end match to TRBJ2-7. This CDR3 spans 14 amino acids. CDR1 and CDR2 from the germline V gene are GTSNPN and SVGIG (reference sequence). CDR3 region: CAWSSGTASYEQYF. CDR3 nucleotide sequence: TGTGCCTGGAGTTCCGGGACAGCTTCCTACGAGCAGTACTTC.

The chain links TRBV27 to TRBJ1-2; D might be TRBD1 (5 bases). Trimming pared 8 bases from V and 3 bases from J, leaving 13 bases between. CDR1 and CDR2 from the germline V gene are MNHEY and SMNVEV (reference sequence). The CDR3 is made up of 13 amino acids. The DNA of the CDR3 is TGTGCCAGCCGACTGGGGCAGTACTATGGCTACACCTTC. Residues: CASRLGQYYGYTF.

The rearrangement joins TRBV11-2 to TRBJ2-2; 7 nucleotides line up with TRBD1. J lost 1 base, V lost 4 bases, and 3 bases had no gene match. CDR1 is SGHAT and CDR2 is FQNNGV in the germline V gene. CDR3 length: 15 amino acids. In DNA, the CDR3 is TGTGCCAGCAGCTCGGACAGGCTGAACACCGGGGAGCTGTTTTTT. Translated: CASSSDRLNTGELFF.

The chain combines TRBV19 with TRBJ2-1; weak D call: TRBD2 (5 bases). CDR1 and CDR2 from the germline V gene are LNHDA and SQIVND (reference sequence). The CDR3 runs 12 residues. Trimming left V 8 bases short and J 8 bases short, with 13 bases between. Here the CDR3 reads CASGYRGDEQFF. The CDR3 coding sequence is TGTGCCAGTGGGTACCGGGGAGATGAGCAGTTCTTC.

This chain joins TRBV5-1 and TRBJ2-2; 9 nucleotides match TRBD2. Germline V gene sequence: CDR1 SGHRS, CDR2 YFSETQ. This CDR3 contains 17 residues. V lost 8 bases, J lost 5 bases, and 16 bases stayed unmatched. The CDR3 is CASTPPNSGSGTGELFF. CDR3 DNA sequence: TGCGCCAGTACCCCCCCGAATAGCGGGAGCGGTACCGGGGAGCTGTTTTTT.

The chain couples TRBV7-3 to TRBJ1-2, with 7 bases aligning to TRBD1. Germline CDR1 reads SGHTA; CDR2 reads FQGTGA. Trimming removed 2 bases from V and 7 bases from J; junction bases left unmatched: 4. CDR3 size: 13 residues. The CDR3 spells CASSLRDRGGYTF. The CDR3 DNA is TGTGCCAGCAGCTTACGGGACAGAGGTGGCTACACCTTC.

This chain links TRBV5-8 with TRBJ1-1; D uncertain. Germline loops: CDR1 SGHTS, CDR2 YDEGEE. This CDR3 has 15 residues. The V end lost 0 bases, the J end lost 0 bases, and 9 bases lay between the germline ends. The CDR3 sequence is CASSLGLQLNTEAFF. The CDR3 DNA sequence: TGTGCCAGCAGCTTGGGGCTACAGCTGAACACTGAAGCTTTCTTT.

The rearrangement links TRBV6-1 to TRBJ2-7, with 8 positions matching TRBD2. This CDR3 contains 15 residues. V shed 1 base and J 3 bases; nucleotides not matched to a gene: 5. Germline CDR1 reads MNHNS; CDR2 reads SASEGT. The CDR3 is CASSEDVAGHYEQYV. The CDR3 DNA is TGTGCCAGCAGTGAAGACGTAGCGGGACACTACGAGCAGTACGTC.

This chain links TRBV5-5 with TRBJ1-2, with 7 positions matching TRBD1. Per the germline V gene, CDR1 is SGHKS and CDR2 is YYEKEE (reference sequence). The CDR3 covers 15 residues. V dropped 4 bases and J dropped 3; count of bases not matched to a gene: 9. The CDR3 DNA reads TGTGCCAGCAGCCTGACCGGGACAGCTTACTATGGCTACACCTTC. It translates to CASSLTGTAYYGYTF.

The chain has TRBV7-6 and TRBJ2-3; 7 bases are shared with TRBD1. V trimming: 6 bases; J trimming: 1 base; junction bases outside the gene matches: 4. This CDR3 is built from 14 residues. CDR1 and CDR2 (germline): SGHVS, FNYEAQ. In DNA form, the CDR3 reads TGTGCCAGCAGACGAACAGGGGGCACAGATACGCAGTATTTT. Protein product: CASRRTGGTDTQYF.

The chain employs TRBV4-2 and TRBJ2-2, with D possibly TRBD2 on 6 matching bases. Trimming shortened V by 0 bases and J by 7 bases, and 15 bases separated the two germline ends. CDR1 is LGHNA, CDR2 YNFKEQ, per germline. This CDR3 region has 16 residues. The CDR3 loop is CASSQDSSGSYGELFF. In DNA, the CDR3 is TGTGCCAGCAGCCAAGACAGTAGCGGTTCATACGGGGAGCTGTTTTTT.

The CDR3 nucleotides read TGCGCCAGCAGTGACCAAATGACTAGCGACTACGAGCAGTACTTC. Amino acids: CASSDQMTSDYEQYF. This chain uses TRBV10-1 with TRBJ2-7; 8 bases align to TRBD2. From germline, CDR1 is WNHNN and CDR2 SYGVQD (reference sequence). This CDR3 has 15 amino acids. Unmatched junction bases numbered 7, after V lost 3 bases and J lost 3 bases.

CDR3 region: CASSPATGYSYEQYV. The CDR3 DNA reads as TGTGCCAGCAGCCCTGCTACAGGGTACTCCTACGAGCAGTACGTC. This chain joins TRBV11-3 and TRBJ2-7; a possible D gene is TRBD1 (6 bases). The V end was cut by 5 bases, the J end by 0 bases, with 14 bases between. Germline values: CDR1 SGHNT, CDR2 YENEEA. CDR3 size: 15 residues.